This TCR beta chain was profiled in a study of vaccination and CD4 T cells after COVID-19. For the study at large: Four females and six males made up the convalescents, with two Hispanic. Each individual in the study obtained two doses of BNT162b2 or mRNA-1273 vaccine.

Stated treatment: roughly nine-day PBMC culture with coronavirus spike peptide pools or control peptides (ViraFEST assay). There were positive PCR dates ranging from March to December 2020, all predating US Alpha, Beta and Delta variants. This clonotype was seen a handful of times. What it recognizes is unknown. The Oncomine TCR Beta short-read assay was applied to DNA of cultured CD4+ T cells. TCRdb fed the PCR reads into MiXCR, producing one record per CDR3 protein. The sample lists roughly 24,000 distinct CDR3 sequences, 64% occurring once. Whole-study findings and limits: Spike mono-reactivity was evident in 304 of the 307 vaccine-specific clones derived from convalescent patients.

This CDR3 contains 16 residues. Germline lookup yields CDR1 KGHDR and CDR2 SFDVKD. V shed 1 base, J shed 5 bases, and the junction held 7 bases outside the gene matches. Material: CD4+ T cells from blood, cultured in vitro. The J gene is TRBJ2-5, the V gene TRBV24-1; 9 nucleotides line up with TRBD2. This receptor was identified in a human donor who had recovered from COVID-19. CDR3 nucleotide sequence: TGTGCCACCAGTGATTTTCAAGCGGGAGGACCCGAGACCCAGTACTTC. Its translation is CATSDFQAGGPETQYF.